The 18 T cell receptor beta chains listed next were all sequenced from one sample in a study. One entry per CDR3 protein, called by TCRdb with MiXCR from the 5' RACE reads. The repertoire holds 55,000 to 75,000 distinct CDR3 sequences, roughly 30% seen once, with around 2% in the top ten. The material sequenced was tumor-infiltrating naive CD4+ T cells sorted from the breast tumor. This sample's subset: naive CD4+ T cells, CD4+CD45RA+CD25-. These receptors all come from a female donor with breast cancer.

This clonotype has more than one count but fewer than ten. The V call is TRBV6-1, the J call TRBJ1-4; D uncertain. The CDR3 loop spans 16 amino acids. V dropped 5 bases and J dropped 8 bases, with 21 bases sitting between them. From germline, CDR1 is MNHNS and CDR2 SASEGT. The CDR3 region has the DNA TGTGCCAGCAGTCCTGGCCCGTATGGAGCGGGAGAAAAACTGTTTTTT. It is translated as CASSPGPYGAGEKLFF.

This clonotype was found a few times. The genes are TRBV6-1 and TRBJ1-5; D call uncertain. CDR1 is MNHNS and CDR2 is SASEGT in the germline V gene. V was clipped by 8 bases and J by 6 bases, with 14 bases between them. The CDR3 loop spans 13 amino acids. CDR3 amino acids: CASGRATIQPQHF. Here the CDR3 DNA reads TGTGCCAGCGGTCGTGCTACAATTCAGCCCCAGCATTTT.

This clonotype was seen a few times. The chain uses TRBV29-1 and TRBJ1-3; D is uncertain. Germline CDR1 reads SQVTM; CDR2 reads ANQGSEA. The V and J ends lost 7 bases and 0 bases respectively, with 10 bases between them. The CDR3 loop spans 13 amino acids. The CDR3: CSASKASGNTIYF. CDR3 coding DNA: TGCAGCGCTAGTAAGGCCTCTGGAAACACCATATATTTT. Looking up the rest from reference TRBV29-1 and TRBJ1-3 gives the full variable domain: SAVISQKPSRDICQRGTSLTIQCQVDSQVTMMFWYRQQPGQSLTLIATANQGSEATYESGFVIDKFPISRPNLTFSTLTVSNMSPEDSSIYLCSASKASGNTIYFGEGSWLTVV.

CDR3 bases: TGCAGCGTTGTGACAGCGACTAGCACAGATACGCAGTATTTT. Its protein is CSVVTATSTDTQYF. The chain employs TRBV29-1 and TRBJ2-3, with a possible D match to TRBD1 (5 bases). There are 14 residues in the CDR3. CDR1 SQVTM and CDR2 ANQGSEA come from the germline V gene. V was cut by 4 bases and J by 0 bases, with 11 bases left in between.

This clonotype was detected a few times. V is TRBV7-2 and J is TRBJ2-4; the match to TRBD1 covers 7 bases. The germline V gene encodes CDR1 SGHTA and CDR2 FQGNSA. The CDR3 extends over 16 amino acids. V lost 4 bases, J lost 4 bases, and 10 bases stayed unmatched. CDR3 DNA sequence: TGTGCCAGCAGCTCAAGAGGGGGCGTCGATAAAAACATTCAGTACTTC. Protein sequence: CASSSRGGVDKNIQYF.

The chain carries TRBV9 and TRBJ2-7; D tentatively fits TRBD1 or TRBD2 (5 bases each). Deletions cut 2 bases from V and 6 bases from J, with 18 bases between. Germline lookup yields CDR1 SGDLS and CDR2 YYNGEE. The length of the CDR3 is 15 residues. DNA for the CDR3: TGTGCCAGCAGCGTCGGGACCAGTATAGGAGGCGAGCAGTACTTC. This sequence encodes CASSVGTSIGGEQYF.

For the CDR3, the DNA is TGCGCCAGCAGCCCCCTCGTCGGGACAGGGTCTTCGTCCAAGCAGTACTTC. Protein: CASSPLVGTGSSSKQYF. The chain recombines TRBV5-1 with TRBJ2-7; 9 bases line up with TRBD1. With 4 bases clipped from V and 8 bases from J, the junction kept 19 bases outside the gene matches. Germline V gene sequence: CDR1 SGHRS, CDR2 YFSETQ. The CDR3 totals 17 residues.

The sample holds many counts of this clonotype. CDR3 residues: CASSRAHSQYTDTQYF. CDR3 DNA sequence: TGCGCCAGCAGCCGTGCGCACAGCCAATACACAGATACGCAGTATTTT. This chain uses TRBV4-3 with TRBJ2-3; D not certain. The CDR3 extends over 16 amino acids. Germline V gene sequence: CDR1 LGHNA, CDR2 YSLEER. Deletions cut 4 bases from V and 2 bases from J, with 16 bases between.

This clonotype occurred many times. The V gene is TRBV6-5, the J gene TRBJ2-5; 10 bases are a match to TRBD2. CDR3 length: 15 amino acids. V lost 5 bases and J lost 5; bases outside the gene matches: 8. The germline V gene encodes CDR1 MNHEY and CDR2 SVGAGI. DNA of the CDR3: TGTGCCAGCAGTAGGAGAGCGGGAGGGCTGGAGACCCAGTACTTC. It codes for CASSRRAGGLETQYF.

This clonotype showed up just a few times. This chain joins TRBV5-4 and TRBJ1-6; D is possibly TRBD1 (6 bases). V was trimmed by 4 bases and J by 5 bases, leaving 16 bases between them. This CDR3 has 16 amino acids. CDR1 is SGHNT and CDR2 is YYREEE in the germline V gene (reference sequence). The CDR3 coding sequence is TGTGCCAGCAGCCACGATCCGGGGGCTAATAATTCACCCCTCCACTTT. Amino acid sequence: CASSHDPGANNSPLHF.

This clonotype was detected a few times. The CDR3: CASSQDVGGSFYGYTF. CDR3 nucleotide sequence: TGCGCCAGCAGCCAAGATGTTGGAGGCTCGTTCTATGGCTACACCTTC. This sequence joins TRBV4-1 and TRBJ1-2; D uncertain. Germline V gene lookup returns CDR1 MGHRA and CDR2 YSYEKL. CDR3 length equals 16 residues. V dropped 0 bases and J dropped 4 bases, with 15 bases sitting between them.

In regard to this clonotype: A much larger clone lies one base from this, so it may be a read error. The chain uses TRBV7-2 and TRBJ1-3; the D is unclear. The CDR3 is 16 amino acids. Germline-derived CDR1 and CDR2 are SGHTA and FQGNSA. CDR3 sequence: CANSFFPRGSGNTIYF. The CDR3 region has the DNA TGTGCCAACAGCTTTTTTCCCCGGGGAAGTGGAAACACCATATATTTT.

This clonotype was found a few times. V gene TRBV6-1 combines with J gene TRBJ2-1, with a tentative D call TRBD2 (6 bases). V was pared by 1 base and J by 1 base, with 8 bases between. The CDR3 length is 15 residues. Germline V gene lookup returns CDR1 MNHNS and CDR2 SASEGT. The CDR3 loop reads CASSEGGGSYNEQFF. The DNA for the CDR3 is TGTGCCAGCAGTGAAGGTGGGGGGTCCTACAATGAGCAGTTCTTC.

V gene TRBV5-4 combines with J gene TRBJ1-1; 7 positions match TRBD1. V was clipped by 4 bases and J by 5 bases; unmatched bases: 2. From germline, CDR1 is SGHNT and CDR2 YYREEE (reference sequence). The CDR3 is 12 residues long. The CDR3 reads CASSGRGTEAFF. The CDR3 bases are TGTGCCAGCAGCGGCAGGGGGACTGAAGCTTTCTTT.

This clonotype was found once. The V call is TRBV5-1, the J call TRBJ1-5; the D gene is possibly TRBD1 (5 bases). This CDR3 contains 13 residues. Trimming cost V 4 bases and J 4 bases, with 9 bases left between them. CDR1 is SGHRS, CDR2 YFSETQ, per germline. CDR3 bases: TGCGCCAGCAGCCCTGAGGGGAATCAGCCCCAGCATTTT. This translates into CASSPEGNQPQHF.

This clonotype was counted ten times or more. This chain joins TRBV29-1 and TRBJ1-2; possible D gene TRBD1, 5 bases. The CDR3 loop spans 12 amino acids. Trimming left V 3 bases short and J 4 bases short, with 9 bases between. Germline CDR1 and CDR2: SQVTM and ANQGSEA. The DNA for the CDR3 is TGCAGCGTTGATTCCGGGGGCTATGGCTACACCTTC. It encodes CSVDSGGYGYTF. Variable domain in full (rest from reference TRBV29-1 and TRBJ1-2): SAVISQKPSRDICQRGTSLTIQCQVDSQVTMMFWYRQQPGQSLTLIATANQGSEATYESGFVIDKFPISRPNLTFSTLTVSNMSPEDSSIYLCSVDSGGYGYTFGSGTRLTVV.

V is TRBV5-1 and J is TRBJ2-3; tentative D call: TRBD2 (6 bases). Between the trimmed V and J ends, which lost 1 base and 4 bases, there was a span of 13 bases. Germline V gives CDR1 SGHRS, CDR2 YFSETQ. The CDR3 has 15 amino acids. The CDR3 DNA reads TGCGCCAGCAGCTTGACGGGAGTGGTCCCAGATACGCAGTATTTT. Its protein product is CASSLTGVVPDTQYF.

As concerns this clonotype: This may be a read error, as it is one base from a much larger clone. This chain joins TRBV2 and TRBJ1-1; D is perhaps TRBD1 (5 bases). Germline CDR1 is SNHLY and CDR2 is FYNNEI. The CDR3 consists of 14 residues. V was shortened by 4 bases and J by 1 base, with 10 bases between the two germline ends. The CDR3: CASSVRGENTEAFF. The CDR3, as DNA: TGTGCCAGCAGTGTCCGGGGGGAGAACACTGAAGCTTTCTTT.